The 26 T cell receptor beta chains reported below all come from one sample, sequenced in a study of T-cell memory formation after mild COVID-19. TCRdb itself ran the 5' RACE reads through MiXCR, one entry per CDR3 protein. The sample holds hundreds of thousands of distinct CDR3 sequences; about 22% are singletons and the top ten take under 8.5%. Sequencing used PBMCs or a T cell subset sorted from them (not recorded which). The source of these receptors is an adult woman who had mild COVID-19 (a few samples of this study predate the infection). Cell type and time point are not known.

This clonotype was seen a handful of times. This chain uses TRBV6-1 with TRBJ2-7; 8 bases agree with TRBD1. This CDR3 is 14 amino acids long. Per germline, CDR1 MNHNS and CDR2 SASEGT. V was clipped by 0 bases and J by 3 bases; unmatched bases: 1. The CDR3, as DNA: TGTGCCAGCAGTGAAGCGGGGACAGGCTACGAGCAGTACTTC. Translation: CASSEAGTGYEQYF.

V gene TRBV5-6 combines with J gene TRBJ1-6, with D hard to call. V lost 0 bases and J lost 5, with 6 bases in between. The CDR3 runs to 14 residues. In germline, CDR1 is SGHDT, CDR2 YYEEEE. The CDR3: CASSLGRNNSPLHF. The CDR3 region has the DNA TGTGCCAGCAGCTTGGGCAGAAATAATTCACCCCTCCACTTT.

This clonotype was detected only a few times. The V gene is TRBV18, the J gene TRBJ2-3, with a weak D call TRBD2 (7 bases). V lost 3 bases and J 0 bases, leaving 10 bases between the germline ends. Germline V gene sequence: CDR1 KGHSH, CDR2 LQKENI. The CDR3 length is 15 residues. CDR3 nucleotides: TGTGCCAGCTCACCGGCGGGGGCTAGCACAGATACGCAGTATTTT. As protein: CASSPAGASTDTQYF. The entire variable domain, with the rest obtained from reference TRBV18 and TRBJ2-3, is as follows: NAGVMQNPRHLVRRRGQEARLRCSPMKGHSHVYWYRQLPEEGLKFMVYLQKENIIDESGMPKERFSAEFPKEGPSILRIQQVVRGDSAAYFCASSPAGASTDTQYFGPGTRLTVL.

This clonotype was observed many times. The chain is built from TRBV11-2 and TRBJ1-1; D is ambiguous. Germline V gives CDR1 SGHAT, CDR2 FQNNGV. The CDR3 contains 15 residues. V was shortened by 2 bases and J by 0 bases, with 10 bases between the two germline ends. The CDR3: CASSLNAILNTEAFF. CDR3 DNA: TGTGCCAGCAGCTTAAACGCGATTTTGAACACTGAAGCTTTCTTT.

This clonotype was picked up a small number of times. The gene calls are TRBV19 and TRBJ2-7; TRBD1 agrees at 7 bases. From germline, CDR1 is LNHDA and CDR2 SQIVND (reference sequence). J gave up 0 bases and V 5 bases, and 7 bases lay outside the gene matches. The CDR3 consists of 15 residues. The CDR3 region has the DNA TGTGCCAGTAGTCCACCGGACAGGAGCTCCTACGAGCAGTACTTC. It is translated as CASSPPDRSSYEQYF.

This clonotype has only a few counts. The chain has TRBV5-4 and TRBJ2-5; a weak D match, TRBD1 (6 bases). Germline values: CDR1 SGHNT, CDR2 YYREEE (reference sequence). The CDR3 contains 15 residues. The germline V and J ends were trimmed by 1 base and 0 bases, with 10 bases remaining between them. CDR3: CASSLWGPYQETQYF. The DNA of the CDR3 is TGTGCCAGCAGCTTGTGGGGGCCGTACCAAGAGACCCAGTACTTC. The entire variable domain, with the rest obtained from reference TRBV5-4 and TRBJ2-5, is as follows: ETGVTQSPTHLIKTRGQQVTLRCSSQSGHNTVSWYQQALGQGPQFIFQYYREEENGRGNFPPRFSGLQFPNYSSELNVNALELDDSALYLCASSLWGPYQETQYFGPGTRLLVL.

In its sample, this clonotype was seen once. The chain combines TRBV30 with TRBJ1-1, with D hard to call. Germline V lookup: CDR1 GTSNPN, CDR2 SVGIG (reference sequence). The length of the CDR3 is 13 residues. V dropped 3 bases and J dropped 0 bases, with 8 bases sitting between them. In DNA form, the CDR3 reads TGTGCCTGGAGGTCGCCCATGAACACTGAAGCTTTCTTT. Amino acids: CAWRSPMNTEAFF. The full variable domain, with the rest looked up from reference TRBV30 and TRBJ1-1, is SQTIHQWPATLVQPVGSPLSLECTVEGTSNPNLYWYRQAAGRGLQLLFYSVGIGQISSEVPQNLSASRPQDRQFILSSKKLLLSDSGFYLCAWRSPMNTEAFFGQGTRLTVV.

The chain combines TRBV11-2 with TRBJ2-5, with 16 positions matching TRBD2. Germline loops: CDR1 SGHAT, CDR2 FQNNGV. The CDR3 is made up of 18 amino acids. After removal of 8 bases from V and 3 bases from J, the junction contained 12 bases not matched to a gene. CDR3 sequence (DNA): TGTGCCAGCCGGAGGGGACTAGCGGGAGGGCCGGGTAAAGAGACCCAGTACTTC. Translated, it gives CASRRGLAGGPGKETQYF.

The CDR3 loop is CETSGTNEQFF. CDR3 DNA: TGTGAGACTAGCGGCACCAATGAGCAGTTCTTC. The J gene is TRBJ2-1, the V gene TRBV7-9, with 9 bases matching TRBD2. Germline V gene data show CDR1 as SEHNR and CDR2 as FQNEAQ (reference sequence). CDR3 size: 11 residues. The full variable domain, completed using reference TRBV7-9 and TRBJ2-1, is DTGVSQNPRHKITKRGQNVTFRCDPISEHNRLYWYRQTLGQGPEFLTYFQNEAQLEKSRLLSDRFSAERPKGSFSTLEIQRTEQGDSAMYLCETSGTNEQFFGPGTRLTVL.

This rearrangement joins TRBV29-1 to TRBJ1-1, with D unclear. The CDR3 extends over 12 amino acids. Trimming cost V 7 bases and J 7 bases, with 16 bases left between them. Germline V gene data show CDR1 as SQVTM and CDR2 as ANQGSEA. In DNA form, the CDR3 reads TGCAGCGGAACCCCGGGAGGGTTTGAAGCTTTCTTT. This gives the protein CSGTPGGFEAFF.

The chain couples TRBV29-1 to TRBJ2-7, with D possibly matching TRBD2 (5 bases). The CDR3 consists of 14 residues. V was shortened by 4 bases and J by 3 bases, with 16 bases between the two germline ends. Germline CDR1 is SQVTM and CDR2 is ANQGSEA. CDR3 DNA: TGCAGCGTTGGACTCCCGGAGGAGAACTACGAGCAGTACTTC. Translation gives CSVGLPEENYEQYF.

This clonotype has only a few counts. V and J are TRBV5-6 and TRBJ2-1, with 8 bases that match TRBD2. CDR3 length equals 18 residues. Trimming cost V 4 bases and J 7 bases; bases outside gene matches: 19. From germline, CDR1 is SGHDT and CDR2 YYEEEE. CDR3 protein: CASSLYTAGGNSWNEQFF. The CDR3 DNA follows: TGTGCCAGCAGCCTATATACCGCGGGGGGCAATTCTTGGAATGAGCAGTTCTTC.

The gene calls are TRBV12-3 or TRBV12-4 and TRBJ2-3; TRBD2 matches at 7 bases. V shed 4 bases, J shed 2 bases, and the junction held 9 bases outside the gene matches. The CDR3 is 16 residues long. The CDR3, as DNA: TGTGCCAGCAGTTCGCCTCTAGCGGAGTTCACAGATACGCAGTATTTT. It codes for CASSSPLAEFTDTQYF.

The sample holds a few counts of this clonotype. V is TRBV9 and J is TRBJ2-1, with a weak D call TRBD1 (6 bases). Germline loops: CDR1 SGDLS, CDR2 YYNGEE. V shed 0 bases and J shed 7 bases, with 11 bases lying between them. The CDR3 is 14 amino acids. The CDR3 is CASSVGGTLNEQFF. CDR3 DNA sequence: TGTGCCAGCAGCGTAGGTGGGACACTTAATGAGCAGTTCTTC.

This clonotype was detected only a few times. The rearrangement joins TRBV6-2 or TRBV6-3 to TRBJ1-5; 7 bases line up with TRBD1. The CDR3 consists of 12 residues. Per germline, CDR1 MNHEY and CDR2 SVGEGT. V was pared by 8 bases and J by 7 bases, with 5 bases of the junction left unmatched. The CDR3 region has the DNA TGTGCCAGCCAGGGGGGTCTGCAGCCCCAGCATTTT. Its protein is CASQGGLQPQHF.

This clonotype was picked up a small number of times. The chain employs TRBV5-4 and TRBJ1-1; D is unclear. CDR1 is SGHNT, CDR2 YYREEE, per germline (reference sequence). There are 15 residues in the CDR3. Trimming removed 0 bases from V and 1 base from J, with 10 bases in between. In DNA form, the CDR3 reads TGTGCCAGCAGCTTGGAGGTGGGATGGAACACTGAAGCTTTCTTT. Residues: CASSLEVGWNTEAFF.

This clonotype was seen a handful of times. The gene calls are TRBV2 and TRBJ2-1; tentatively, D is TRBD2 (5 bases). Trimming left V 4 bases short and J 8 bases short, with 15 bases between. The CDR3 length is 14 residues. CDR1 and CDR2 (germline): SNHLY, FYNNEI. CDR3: CASSVEESWDEQFF. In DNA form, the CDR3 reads TGTGCCAGCAGTGTGGAGGAGTCCTGGGATGAGCAGTTCTTC. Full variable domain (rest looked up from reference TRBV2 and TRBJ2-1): EPEVTQTPSHQVTQMGQEVILRCVPISNHLYFYWYRQILGQKVEFLVSFYNNEISEKSEIFDDQFSVERPDGSNFTLKIRSTKLEDSAMYFCASSVEESWDEQFFGPGTRLTVL.

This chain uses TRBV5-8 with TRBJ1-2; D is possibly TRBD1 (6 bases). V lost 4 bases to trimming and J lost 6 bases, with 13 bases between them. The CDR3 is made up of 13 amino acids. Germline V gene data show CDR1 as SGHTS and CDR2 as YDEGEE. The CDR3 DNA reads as TGTGCCAGCAGCCCTAAACAGGGACATGGCTACACCTTC. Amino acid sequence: CASSPKQGHGYTF.

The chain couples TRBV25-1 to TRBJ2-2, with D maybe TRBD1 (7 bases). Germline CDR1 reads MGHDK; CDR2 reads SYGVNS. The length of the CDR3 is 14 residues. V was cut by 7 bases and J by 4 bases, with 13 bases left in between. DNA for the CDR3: TGTGCCAGCACAGGGACAGCGGGCACCGGGGAGCTGTTTTTT. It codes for CASTGTAGTGELFF.

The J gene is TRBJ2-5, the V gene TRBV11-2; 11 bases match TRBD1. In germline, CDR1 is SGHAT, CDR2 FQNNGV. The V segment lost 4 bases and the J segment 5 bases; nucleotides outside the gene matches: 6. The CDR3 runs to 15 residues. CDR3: CASSWDRGSRETQYF. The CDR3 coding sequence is TGTGCCAGCAGCTGGGACAGGGGGTCTAGGGAGACCCAGTACTTC.

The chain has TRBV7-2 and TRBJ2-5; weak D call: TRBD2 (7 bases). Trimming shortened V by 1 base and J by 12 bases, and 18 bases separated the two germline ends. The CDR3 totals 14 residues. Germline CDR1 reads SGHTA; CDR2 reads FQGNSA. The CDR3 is CASSLEAGGRPEYF. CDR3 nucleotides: TGTGCCAGCAGCTTAGAAGCCGGGGGGCGCCCCGAGTACTTC. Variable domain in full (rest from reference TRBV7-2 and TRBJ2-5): GAGVSQSPSNKVTEKGKDVELRCDPISGHTALYWYRQSLGQGLEFLIYFQGNSAPDKSGLPSDRFSAERTGGSVSTLTIQRTQQEDSAVYLCASSLEAGGRPEYFGPGTRLLVL.

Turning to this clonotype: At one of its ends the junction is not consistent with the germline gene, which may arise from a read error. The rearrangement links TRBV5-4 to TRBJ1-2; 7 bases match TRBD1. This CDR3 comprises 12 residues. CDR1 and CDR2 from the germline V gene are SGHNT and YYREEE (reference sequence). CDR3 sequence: CASSRTGEDLYF. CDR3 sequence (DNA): TGTGCCAGCAGCCGTACAGGGGAGGACTTGTACTTC.

The CDR3 region has the DNA TGTGCCAGCAGCTCTCCCTGGGCTAGCGTAACAAACAATGAGCAGTTCTTC. It translates to CASSSPWASVTNNEQFF. V and J are TRBV7-9 and TRBJ2-1; a weak D match, TRBD2 (6 bases). V gave up 4 bases and J gave up 5 bases, with 21 bases separating them. This CDR3 has 17 amino acids. Looked up from germline, CDR1 is SEHNR and CDR2 is FQNEAQ (reference sequence). Complete variable domain (other parts from reference TRBV7-9 and TRBJ2-1): DTGVSQNPRHKITKRGQNVTFRCDPISEHNRLYWYRQTLGQGPEFLTYFQNEAQLEKSRLLSDRFSAERPKGSFSTLEIQRTEQGDSAMYLCASSSPWASVTNNEQFFGPGTRLTVL.

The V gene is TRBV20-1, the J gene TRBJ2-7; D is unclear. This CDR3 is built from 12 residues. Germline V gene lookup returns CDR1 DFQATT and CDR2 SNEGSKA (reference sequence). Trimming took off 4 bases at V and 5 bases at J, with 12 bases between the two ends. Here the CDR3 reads CSATGLAHEQYF. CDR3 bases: TGCAGTGCTACTGGGCTTGCTCACGAGCAGTACTTC.

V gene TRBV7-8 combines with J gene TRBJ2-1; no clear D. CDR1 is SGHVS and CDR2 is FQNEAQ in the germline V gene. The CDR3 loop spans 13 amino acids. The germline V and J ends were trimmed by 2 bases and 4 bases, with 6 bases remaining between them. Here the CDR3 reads CASSLPTYNEQFF. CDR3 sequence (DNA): TGTGCCAGCAGCTTACCCACGTACAATGAGCAGTTCTTC.

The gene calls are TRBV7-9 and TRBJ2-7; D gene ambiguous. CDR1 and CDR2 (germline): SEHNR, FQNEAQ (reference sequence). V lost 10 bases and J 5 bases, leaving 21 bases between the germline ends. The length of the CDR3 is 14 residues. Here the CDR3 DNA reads TGTGCCACCAAGGAGTTTTTGGAGCGCAACGAGCAGTACTTC. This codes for CATKEFLERNEQYF. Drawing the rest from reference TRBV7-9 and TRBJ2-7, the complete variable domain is DTGVSQNPRHKITKRGQNVTFRCDPISEHNRLYWYRQTLGQGPEFLTYFQNEAQLEKSRLLSDRFSAERPKGSFSTLEIQRTEQGDSAMYLCATKEFLERNEQYFGPGTRLTVT.